This passage covers 8 T cell receptor beta chains from one sample sequenced in a study of beta chain features in type 1 diabetes (dated by TCRdb to 2017 to 2018). Antigen specificity for these receptors is unknown. Broad study findings and their caveats: Type 1 diabetes patients showed a moderate but significant shortening of TCRB CDR3 length in all four CD4+ subsets.

Library preparation employed the immunoSEQ multiplex PCR assay. The High Capacity cDNA Reverse Transcription Kit was used to reverse transcribe all of the isolated RNA, meaning that expressed TCRB transcripts were what got sequenced. What TCRdb holds here is the immuneACCESS table cut down to in-frame rearrangements. Part of the clones is not present; checked against another copy, under half of the missing clones reflect an unresolved V gene, and the others are unexplained. The sample data list hundreds of thousands of clones, and roughly 11% of these were observed just once. Around 0.018% of the sample belongs to the ten largest clones. The sample taken for sequencing was naive CD4+ T cells from blood. Reading the label with the study, this specimen's cell subset or site is: true naive CD4+ T cells. The receptors were gathered from a young man with type 1 diabetes.

This clone was recorded a few times. This sequence joins TRBV30 and TRBJ1-2; 7 nucleotides match TRBD1. This CDR3 comprises 17 residues. Unmatched junction bases numbered 17, after V lost 3 bases and J lost 4 bases. Germline CDR1 reads GTSNPN; CDR2 reads SVGIG (reference sequence). As DNA, the CDR3 is TGTGCCTGGAGCGGACACTACCACAGGGGAATGGGCTATGGCTACACCTTC. Protein: CAWSGHYHRGMGYGYTF.

This clone was found a few times. This rearrangement joins TRBV7-9 to TRBJ2-2; no definite D call. The germline V gene has CDR1 SEHNR and CDR2 FQNEAQ (reference sequence). The CDR3 consists of 12 residues. V lost 2 bases to trimming and J lost 8 bases, with 6 bases between them. The CDR3 DNA is TGTGCCAGCAGCTTACCCAGTGGGGAGCTGTTTTTT. The encoded protein is CASSLPSGELFF.

This clone was detected only a few times. The chain links TRBV5-1 to TRBJ2-1; 7 bases are shared with TRBD1. CDR1 is SGHRS, CDR2 YFSETQ, per germline. CDR3 size: 16 residues. J lost 4 bases, V lost 2 bases, and 9 bases had no gene match. The CDR3: CASSFDGTDLYNEQFF. The CDR3 bases are TGCGCCAGCAGCTTTGACGGGACAGACCTGTACAATGAGCAGTTCTTC.

This clone appeared a few times. This chain links TRBV7-3 with TRBJ2-2; TRBD1 is a possible D gene (5 bases). V was clipped by 4 bases and J by 1 base, with 10 bases between them. The CDR3 totals 15 residues. The germline CDR1 and CDR2 sequences are SGHTA and FQGTGA. CDR3 protein: CASSSDRQNTGELFF. The DNA for the CDR3 is TGTGCCAGCAGCTCCGACAGACAGAACACCGGGGAGCTGTTTTTT.

J is TRBJ1-2 and V is TRBV29-1; D is ambiguous. This CDR3 has 13 amino acids. V was pared by 4 bases and J by 8 bases, with 17 bases between. CDR1 is SQVTM and CDR2 is ANQGSEA in the germline V gene. CDR3 nucleotide sequence: TGCAGCGTTGGTCAACCTCTCAAGCGGGGCTACACCTTC. Its protein product is CSVGQPLKRGYTF. The variable domain in full, completed from reference TRBV29-1 and TRBJ1-2, reads SAVISQKPSRDICQRGTSLTIQCQVDSQVTMMFWYRQQPGQSLTLIATANQGSEATYESGFVIDKFPISRPNLTFSTLTVSNMSPEDSSIYLCSVGQPLKRGYTFGSGTRLTVV.

This clone was counted a few times. The gene calls are TRBV4-1 and TRBJ2-7, with a tentative D call TRBD1 (5 bases). Germline V gene lookup returns CDR1 MGHRA and CDR2 YSYEKL. Trimming shortened V by 4 bases and J by 4 bases, and 17 bases separated the two germline ends. The length of the CDR3 is 15 residues. The CDR3: CASSPEIQGIYEQYF. CDR3 sequence (DNA): TGCGCCAGCAGCCCTGAAATCCAGGGAATTTACGAGCAGTACTTC.

This chain links TRBV2 with TRBJ1-5; 9 bases agree with TRBD1. The V and J ends lost 7 bases and 7 bases, in that order; junction bases with no gene match: 11. Germline V gives CDR1 SNHLY, CDR2 FYNNEI. CDR3 length: 15 residues. The CDR3: CASKGWDRVGQPQHF. Here the CDR3 DNA reads TGTGCCAGCAAAGGATGGGACAGGGTAGGACAGCCCCAGCATTTT.

The sample holds a few counts of this clone. The chain joins TRBV7-2 to TRBJ1-2, with D possibly matching TRBD1 (5 bases). The CDR3 totals 14 residues. Trimming removed 1 base at V and 3 bases at J, with 9 bases between. Germline-derived CDR1 and CDR2 are SGHTA and FQGNSA. CDR3 DNA sequence: TGTGCCAGCAGCTTAGTCAGGGCGGACTATGGCTACACCTTC. Residues: CASSLVRADYGYTF. The full variable domain, with the rest looked up from reference TRBV7-2 and TRBJ1-2, is GAGVSQSPSNKVTEKGKDVELRCDPISGHTALYWYRQSLGQGLEFLIYFQGNSAPDKSGLPSDRFSAERTGGSVSTLTIQRTQQEDSAVYLCASSLVRADYGYTFGSGTRLTVV.